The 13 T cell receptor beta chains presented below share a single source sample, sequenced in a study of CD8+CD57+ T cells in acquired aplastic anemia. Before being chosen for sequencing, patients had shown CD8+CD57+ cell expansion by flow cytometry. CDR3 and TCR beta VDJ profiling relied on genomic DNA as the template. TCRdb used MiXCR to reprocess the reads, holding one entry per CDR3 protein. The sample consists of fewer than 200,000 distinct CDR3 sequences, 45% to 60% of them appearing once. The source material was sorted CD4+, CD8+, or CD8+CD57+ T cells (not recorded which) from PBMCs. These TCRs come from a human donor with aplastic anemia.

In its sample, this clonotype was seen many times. The chain's CDR3 is CASSSHLTVSNQPQHF. The DNA of the CDR3 is TGTGCCAGCAGTTCCCACCTGACAGTTAGCAATCAGCCCCAGCATTTT. The chain uses TRBV6-5 and TRBJ1-5; TRBD1 is a possible D gene (5 bases). Germline CDR1 MNHEY, CDR2 SVGAGI. CDR3 length: 16 residues. Trimming removed 4 bases at V and 0 bases at J, with 13 bases between.

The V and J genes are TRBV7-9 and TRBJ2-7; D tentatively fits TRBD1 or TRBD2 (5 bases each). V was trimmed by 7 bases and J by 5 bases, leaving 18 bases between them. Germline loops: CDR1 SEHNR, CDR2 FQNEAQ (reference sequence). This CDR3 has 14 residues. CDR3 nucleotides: TGTGCCAGCAACGTGGGGGTGGGGCGGGACGAGCAGTACTTC. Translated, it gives CASNVGVGRDEQYF.

DNA of the CDR3: TGTGCCAGCAGCTTAAATTCAGGTTCGAATGAGCAGTTCTTC. Its translation is CASSLNSGSNEQFF. J is TRBJ2-1 and V is TRBV7-3; D gene unclear. Germline values: CDR1 SGHTA, CDR2 FQGTGA. Trimming pared 1 base from V and 7 bases from J, leaving 11 bases between. The CDR3 is 14 residues long.

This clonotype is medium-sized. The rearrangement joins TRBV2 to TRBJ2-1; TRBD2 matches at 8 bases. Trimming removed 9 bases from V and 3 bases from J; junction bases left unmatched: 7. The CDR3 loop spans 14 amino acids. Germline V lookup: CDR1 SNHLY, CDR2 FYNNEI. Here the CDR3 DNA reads TGTGCCAGTGCCTCGCTAGCGGGCTACAATGAGCAGTTCTTC. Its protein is CASASLAGYNEQFF. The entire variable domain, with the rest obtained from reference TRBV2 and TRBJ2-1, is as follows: EPEVTQTPSHQVTQMGQEVILRCVPISNHLYFYWYRQILGQKVEFLVSFYNNEISEKSEIFDDQFSVERPDGSNFTLKIRSTKLEDSAMYFCASASLAGYNEQFFGPGTRLTVL.

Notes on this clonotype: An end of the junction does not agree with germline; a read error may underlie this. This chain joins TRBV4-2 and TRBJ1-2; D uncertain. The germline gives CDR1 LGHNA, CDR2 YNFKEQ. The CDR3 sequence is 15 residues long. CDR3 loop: CACSQETWSPYGYTF. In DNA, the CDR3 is TGTGCCTGCAGCCAAGAGACCTGGAGCCCCTATGGCTACACCTTC.

The chain's CDR3 is CSARGGGQSQETQYF. DNA for the CDR3: TGCAGTGCTAGAGGTGGGGGGCAATCCCAAGAGACCCAGTACTTC. The chain joins TRBV20-1 to TRBJ2-5; D may correspond to TRBD1 or TRBD2 (6 bases each). Trimming left V 1 base short and J 1 base short, with 13 bases between. Looked up from germline, CDR1 is DFQATT and CDR2 is SNEGSKA (reference sequence). This CDR3 is built from 15 residues.

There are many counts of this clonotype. CDR3 sequence (DNA): TGTGCCAGCAGCTTCTCCGGGATACTAACCGGGGAGCTGTTTTTT. Protein: CASSFSGILTGELFF. The chain carries TRBV7-2 and TRBJ2-2, with TRBD2 as a possible D gene (5 bases). There are 15 residues in the CDR3. The V end lost 3 bases, the J end lost 5 bases, and 13 bases lay between the germline ends. Germline V gives CDR1 SGHTA, CDR2 FQGNSA. The full variable domain, its missing parts supplied by reference TRBV7-2 and TRBJ2-2, is GAGVSQSPSNKVTEKGKDVELRCDPISGHTALYWYRQSLGQGLEFLIYFQGNSAPDKSGLPSDRFSAERTGGSVSTLTIQRTQQEDSAVYLCASSFSGILTGELFFGEGSRLTVL.

CDR3 sequence: CATSERQGVRETQYF. The CDR3 nucleotides are TGTGCCACCAGTGAACGACAGGGAGTGAGGGAGACCCAGTACTTC. The chain uses TRBV24-1 and TRBJ2-5; 7 bases match TRBD1. The germline V gene has CDR1 KGHDR and CDR2 SFDVKD. The CDR3 spans 15 residues. With 4 bases clipped from V and 5 bases from J, the junction kept 9 bases outside the gene matches.

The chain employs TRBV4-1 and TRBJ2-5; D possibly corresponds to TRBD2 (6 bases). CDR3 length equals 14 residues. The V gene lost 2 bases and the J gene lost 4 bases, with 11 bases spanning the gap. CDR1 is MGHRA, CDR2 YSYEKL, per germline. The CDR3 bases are TGCGCCAGCAGCCAAAGGACCGGGGGAGAGACCCAGTACTTC. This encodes CASSQRTGGETQYF.

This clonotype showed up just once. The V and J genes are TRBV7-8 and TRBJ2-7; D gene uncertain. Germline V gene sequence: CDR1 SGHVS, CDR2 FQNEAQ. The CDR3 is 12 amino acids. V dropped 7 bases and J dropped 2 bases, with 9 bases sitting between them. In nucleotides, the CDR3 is TGTGCCAGCATCTCCAAGCCCTACGAGCAGTACTTC. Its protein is CASISKPYEQYF.

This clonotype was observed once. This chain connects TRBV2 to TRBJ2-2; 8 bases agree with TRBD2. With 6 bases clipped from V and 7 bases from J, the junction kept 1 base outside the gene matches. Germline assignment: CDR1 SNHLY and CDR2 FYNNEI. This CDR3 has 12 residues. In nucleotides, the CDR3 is TGTGCCAGCAGCGGGACTAGCGGGGAGCTGTTTTTT. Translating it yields CASSGTSGELFF.

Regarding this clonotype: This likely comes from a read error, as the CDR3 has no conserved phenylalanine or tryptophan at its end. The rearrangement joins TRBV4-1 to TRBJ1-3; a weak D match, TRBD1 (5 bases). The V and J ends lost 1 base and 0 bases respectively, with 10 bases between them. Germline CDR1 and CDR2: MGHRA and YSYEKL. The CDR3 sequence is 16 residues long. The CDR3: CASSQAGHPSGNTIYL. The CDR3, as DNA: TGCGCCAGCAGCCAAGCAGGACATCCCTCTGGAAACACCATATATCTT.

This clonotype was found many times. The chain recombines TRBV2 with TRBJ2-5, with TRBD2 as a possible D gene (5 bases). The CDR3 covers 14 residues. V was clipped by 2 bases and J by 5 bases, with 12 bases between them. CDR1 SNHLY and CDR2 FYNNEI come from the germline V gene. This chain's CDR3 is CASSELGVGETQYF. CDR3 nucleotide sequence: TGTGCCAGCAGTGAACTCGGGGTGGGGGAGACCCAGTACTTC.